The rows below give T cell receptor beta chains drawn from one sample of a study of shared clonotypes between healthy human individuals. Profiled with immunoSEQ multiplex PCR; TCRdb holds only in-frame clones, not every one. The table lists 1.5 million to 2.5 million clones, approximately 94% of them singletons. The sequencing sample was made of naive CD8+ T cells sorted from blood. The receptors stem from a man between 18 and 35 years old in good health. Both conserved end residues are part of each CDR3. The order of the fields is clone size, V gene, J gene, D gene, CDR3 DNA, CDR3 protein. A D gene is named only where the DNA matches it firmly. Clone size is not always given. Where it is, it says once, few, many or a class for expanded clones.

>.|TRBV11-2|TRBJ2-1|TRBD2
TGTGCCAGCAGCTTAGGCCCGCCGACTAGCGGCCCACTACGGGAGCAGTTCTTC
CASSLGPPTSGPLREQFF
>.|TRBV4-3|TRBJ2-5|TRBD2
TGCGCCAGCAGCCCTCGGACTAGCGGGCTCCAAGAGACCCAGTACTTC
CASSPRTSGLQETQYF
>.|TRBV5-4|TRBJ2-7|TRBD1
TGTGCCAGCAGCCATGGGGACAGTTGGAGCTACGAGCAGTACTTC
CASSHGDSWSYEQYF
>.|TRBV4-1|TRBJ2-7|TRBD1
TGCGCCAGCAGCCCGCCACAAGGACAGGAGAACTACGAGCAGTACTTC
CASSPPQGQENYEQYF
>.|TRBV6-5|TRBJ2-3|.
TGTGCCAGCAGTTCATTGGGTACGCAGTATTTT
CASSSLGTQYF
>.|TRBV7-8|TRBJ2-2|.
TGTGCCAGCAGCCCCGGGCCGACGGGGGAGCTGTTTTTT
CASSPGPTGELFF
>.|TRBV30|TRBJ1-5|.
TGTGCCTGGAGTACAGAGCCCCAAGGGCAGCCCCAGCATTTT
CAWSTEPQGQPQHF
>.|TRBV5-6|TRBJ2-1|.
TGTGCCAGCAGCTGGTGGGCTAATGAGCAGTTCTTC
CASSWWANEQFF
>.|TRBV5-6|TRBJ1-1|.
TGTGCCAGCAGCCAGACGTCCCTTCCTTACACTGAAGCTTTCTTT
CASSQTSLPYTEAFF
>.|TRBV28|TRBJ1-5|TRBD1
TGTGCCAGCAGCCGCGCGGGGACAGGGCGGCAGCCCCAGCATTTT
CASSRAGTGRQPQHF
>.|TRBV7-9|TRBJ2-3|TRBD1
TGTGCCAGCAGCTTAAAGCCTGGGACAGGGTTCCCAGATACGCAGTATTTT
CASSLKPGTGFPDTQYF
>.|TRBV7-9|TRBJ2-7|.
TGTGCCAGCAGCTTAGTTGGCAGTACCTACGAGCAGTACTTC
CASSLVGSTYEQYF
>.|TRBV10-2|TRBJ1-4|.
TGCGCCAGCAGTGACATCCTAGAGGAAACTAATGAAAAACTGTTTTTT
CASSDILEETNEKLFF
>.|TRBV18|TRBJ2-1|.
TGTGCCAGCTCAGACAATGAGCAGTTCTTC
CASSDNEQFF
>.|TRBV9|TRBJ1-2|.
TGTGCCAGCAGCGCCAGGGATGGGCCTAACTATGGCTACACCTTC
CASSARDGPNYGYTF
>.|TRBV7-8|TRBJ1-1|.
TGTGCCAGCAGCATCTCGCACAGCAGTACTGAAGCTTTCTTT
CASSISHSSTEAFF
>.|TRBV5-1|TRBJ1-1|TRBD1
TGCGCCAGCAGCTCAGTAGGGGGCGGGGTGAACACTGAAGCTTTCTTT
CASSSVGGGVNTEAFF
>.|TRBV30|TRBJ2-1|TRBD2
TGTGCCTGGAGTGGACTAGCGGACAATGAGCAGTTCTTC
CAWSGLADNEQFF
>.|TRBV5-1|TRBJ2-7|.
TGCGCCAGCTCCGAGGGTAGCTCCTACGAGCAGTACTTC
CASSEGSSYEQYF
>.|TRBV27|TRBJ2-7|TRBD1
TGTGCCAGCAGTCCCCCGGGACAGCCCTACGAGCAGTACTTC
CASSPPGQPYEQYF
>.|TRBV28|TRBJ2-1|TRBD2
TGTGCTAGCGGGGGGGCCCACAATGAGCAGTTCTTC
CASGGAHNEQFF
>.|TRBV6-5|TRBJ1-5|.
TGTGCCAGCAGTTACTCGGACTGCTCCATTAATCAGCCCCAGCATTTT
CASSYSDCSINQPQHF
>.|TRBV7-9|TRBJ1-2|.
TGTGCCAGCAGCTTAGAACACACGGCCAACTATGGCTACACCTTC
CASSLEHTANYGYTF
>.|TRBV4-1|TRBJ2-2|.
TGCGCCAGCAGCCAAGATCTTCGACTAGAGAACACCGGGGAGCTGTTTTTT
CASSQDLRLENTGELFF
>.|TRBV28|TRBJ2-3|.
TGTGCCAGCAGTTCCCCCCGGGAGACTAGCACAGATACGCAGTATTTT
CASSSPRETSTDTQYF
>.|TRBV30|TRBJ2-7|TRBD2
TGTGCCTGGAGTGTAATGGCTAGCGGGAGTGTATACGAGCAGTACTTC
CAWSVMASGSVYEQYF
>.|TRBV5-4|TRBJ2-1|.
TGTGCCAGCAGCCCGGTCCAAAATGAGCAGTTCTTC
CASSPVQNEQFF
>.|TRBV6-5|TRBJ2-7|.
TGTGCCAGCAGCTGGGGGCAGCTCTACGAGCAGTACTTC
CASSWGQLYEQYF
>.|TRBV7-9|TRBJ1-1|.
TGTGCCAGCAGCCCCGAGCAGGGGAACACTGAAGCTTTCTTT
CASSPEQGNTEAFF
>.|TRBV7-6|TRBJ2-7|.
TGTGCCAGCAGCTTAGCTACAGCGGACGAGCAGTACTTC
CASSLATADEQYF
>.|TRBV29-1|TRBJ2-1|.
TGCAGCGTTACTAATATGGGGCTAGCGCCTTACAATGAGCAGTTCTTC
CSVTNMGLAPYNEQFF
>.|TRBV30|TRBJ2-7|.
TGTGCCTGGAGTGTATTGGGGATGGGCTACGAGCAGTACTTC
CAWSVLGMGYEQYF
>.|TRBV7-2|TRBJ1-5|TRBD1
TGTGCCAGCAGCTTAACCGGGACAGGGGCTCAGCCCCAGCATTTT
CASSLTGTGAQPQHF
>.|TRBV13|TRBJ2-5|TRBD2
TGTGCCAGCAGCGGGACTAGCGGAAATCGAGAGACCCAGTACTTC
CASSGTSGNRETQYF
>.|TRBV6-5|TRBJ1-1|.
TGTGCCAGCAGTTACCGGTCAGGGCTGGCTGAAGCTTTCTTT
CASSYRSGLAEAFF
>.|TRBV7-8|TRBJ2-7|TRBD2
TGTGCCAGCAGCTTTAGTCTAGCGGGAGGGGGGAGCTCCTACGAGCAGTACTTC
CASSFSLAGGGSSYEQYF
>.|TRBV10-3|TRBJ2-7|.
TGTGCCATCAGCTCTGCCTCTTACGAGCAGTACTTC
CAISSASYEQYF
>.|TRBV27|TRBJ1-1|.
TGTGCCAGCAGTTTAGTCAGGGGCGTTACTGAAGCTTTCTTT
CASSLVRGVTEAFF
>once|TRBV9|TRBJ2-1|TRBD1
TGTGCCAGCAGCGTAGAGGGGGCGGGTTGGGATGAGCAGTTCTTC
CASSVEGAGWDEQFF
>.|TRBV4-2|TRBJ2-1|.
TGTGCCAGCAGCCAAGAAGGCGAGTATGAGCAGTTCTTC
CASSQEGEYEQFF
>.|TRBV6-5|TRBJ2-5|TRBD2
TGTGCCAGCAGTTTCCTAGCGGGAGGGGTCCAAGAGACCCAGTACTTC
CASSFLAGGVQETQYF
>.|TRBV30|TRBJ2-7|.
TGTGCCTGGAGTAGGGGGGGGCTCTACGAGCAGTACTTC
CAWSRGGLYEQYF
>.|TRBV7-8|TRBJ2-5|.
TGTGCCAGCAGCCACCTTTTGATCGAAGCCACACAAGAGACCCAGTACTTC
CASSHLLIEATQETQYF
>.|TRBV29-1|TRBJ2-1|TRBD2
TGCAGCGTGGCTGGACTAGGTTCCTACAATGAGCAGTTCTTC
CSVAGLGSYNEQFF
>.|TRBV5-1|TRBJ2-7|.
TGCGCCAGCAGCTTTTACGGGACAACCTCCTACGAGCAGTACTTC
CASSFYGTTSYEQYF
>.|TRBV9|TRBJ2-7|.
TGTGCCAGCAGCGTAGCCCCCGAGAGCTCCTACGAGCAGTACTTC
CASSVAPESSYEQYF
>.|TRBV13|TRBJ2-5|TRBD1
TGTGCCAGCAGCTTAACAGGGGTGTCAGAGACCCAGTACTTC
CASSLTGVSETQYF
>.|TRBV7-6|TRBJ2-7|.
TGTGCCAGCAGCTTAGCCCCCGACAGCCCCTACGAGCAGTACTTC
CASSLAPDSPYEQYF
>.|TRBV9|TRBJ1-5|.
TGTGCCAGCAGCGTAGGGGGAGAAAATCAGCCCCAGCATTTT
CASSVGGENQPQHF
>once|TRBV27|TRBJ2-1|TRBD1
TGTGCCAGCTCATCGACAGGGTTCAATGAGCAGTTCTTC
CASSSTGFNEQFF
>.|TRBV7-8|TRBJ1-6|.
TGTGCCAGCAGCACTTTCCCCGACAGGCGGTCCGAGCCCCTCCACTTT
CASSTFPDRRSEPLHF
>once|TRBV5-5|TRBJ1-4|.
TGTGCCAGCAGCTTTAGGGACGAAAAACTGTTTTTT
CASSFRDEKLFF
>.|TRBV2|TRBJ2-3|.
TGTGCCAGCAGTGTAGAGGGGCAGCCAGATACGCAGTATTTT
CASSVEGQPDTQYF